This T cell receptor beta chain was profiled in a study of early T cells in non-severe SARS-CoV-2 infection. Background on the study: It was bulk RNA from unsorted whole blood that was sequenced, and the chains were unpaired.

The CDR3 has 15 amino acids. Germline trimming cut 4 bases from V and 3 bases from J; bases unmatched to any gene: 5. Per germline, CDR1 SGHNT and CDR2 YYREEE (reference sequence). This clonotype was detected ten times or more. Its antigen remains unknown. Individual cDNA molecules were tagged with unique molecular identifiers, the study reported. TCRdb re-called the 5' RACE reads with MiXCR, one entry per CDR3 protein. This table holds tens of thousands of distinct CDR3 sequences, roughly 10% found once. Findings of the study overall: Matching against VDJdb likely underestimated virus-specific expansions, favoring anti-spike CD8.

The rearrangement links TRBV5-4 to TRBJ2-2; 8 nucleotides line up with TRBD1. Sequencing used whole blood. The source of this sequence is an adult who was a healthcare worker with PCR-confirmed SARS-CoV-2 infection or an uninfected control (not recorded which). The CDR3 sequence is CASSVRGRHTGELFF. CDR3 coding DNA: TGTGCCAGCAGCGTCAGGGGGCGCCACACCGGGGAGCTGTTTTTT.